One sample yielded the 32 T cell receptor beta chains listed below, sequenced in a study of control samples from healthy donors and cancer patients. Assay: immunoSEQ multiplex PCR; the TCRdb copy retains only in-frame clones and omits some. The repertoire holds roughly 170,000 clones, with about 90% as singletons. Material for sequencing was blood. The receptor set was obtained from a woman aged 25 to 45 in good health.

This clone was observed a handful of times. The rearrangement joins TRBV19 to TRBJ2-6; 7 positions match TRBD1. This CDR3 comprises 18 residues. J was trimmed by 0 bases and V by 3 bases; bases with no gene match: 8. From germline, CDR1 is LNHDA and CDR2 SQIVND (reference sequence). CDR3 bases: TGTGCCAGTAGTATCGGAAGGGGGCTAAGCTCTGGGGCCAACGTCCTGACTTTC. This translates into CASSIGRGLSSGANVLTF.

The chain carries TRBV7-9 and TRBJ2-5, with 9 bases identical to TRBD2. The CDR3 has 15 residues. From germline, CDR1 is SEHNR and CDR2 FQNEAQ (reference sequence). Trimming cost V 4 bases and J 5 bases; bases outside gene matches: 8. The CDR3 here is CASSWGAGGLETQYF. The CDR3 bases are TGTGCCAGCAGCTGGGGAGCGGGGGGCCTTGAGACCCAGTACTTC.

The chain recombines TRBV5-6 with TRBJ2-5; 9 bases are shared with TRBD2. CDR1 and CDR2 from the germline V gene are SGHDT and YYEEEE. The CDR3 consists of 16 residues. Trimming cost V 0 bases and J 7 bases; bases outside gene matches: 10. CDR3 in DNA: TGTGCCAGCAGCTTGGGGGCGGGAGGGCCTTTTGGGACCCAGTACTTC. Translating it yields CASSLGAGGPFGTQYF.

The rearrangement links TRBV5-4 to TRBJ2-7; D may match TRBD1 or TRBD2 (5 bases each). The CDR3 length is 11 residues. Trimming took 4 bases from V and 3 from J, leaving 5 bases between them. The germline V gene has CDR1 SGHNT and CDR2 YYREEE (reference sequence). Written as DNA, the CDR3 is TGTGCCAGCAGCGGGGGCTACGAGCAGTACTTC. It specifies CASSGGYEQYF.

The chain uses TRBV5-6 and TRBJ2-5; TRBD2 aligns across 10 bases. J gave up 1 base and V 4 bases, and 7 bases lay outside the gene matches. Germline V gene lookup returns CDR1 SGHDT and CDR2 YYEEEE. This CDR3 is built from 16 residues. This CDR3 is CASSSIAGGIQETQYF. CDR3 nucleotide sequence: TGTGCCAGCAGCAGTATAGCGGGAGGAATCCAAGAGACCCAGTACTTC.

V and J are TRBV30 and TRBJ1-3, with 7 positions matching TRBD1. This CDR3 is 12 amino acids long. Trimming removed 8 bases from V and 2 bases from J; junction bases left unmatched: 3. CDR1 is GTSNPN, CDR2 SVGIG, per germline (reference sequence). This CDR3 reads CAGGQPGNTIYF. Written as DNA, the CDR3 is TGTGCCGGGGGACAGCCTGGAAACACCATATATTTT.

The rearrangement links TRBV14 to TRBJ2-7; 8 bases agree with TRBD1. CDR1 and CDR2 (germline): SGHDN, FVKESK. The CDR3 covers 14 residues. J was trimmed by 6 bases and V by 1 base; bases with no gene match: 5. In nucleotides, the CDR3 is TGTGCCAGCAGCCAAGCGCAGGGGGCAGGCGAGCAGTACTTC. Protein product: CASSQAQGAGEQYF.

V is TRBV15 and J is TRBJ1-6; D is undetermined. Trimming shortened V by 3 bases and J by 7 bases, and 22 bases separated the two germline ends. CDR3 length: 18 amino acids. Looked up from germline, CDR1 is LNHNV and CDR2 is YYDKDF (reference sequence). In DNA, the CDR3 is TGTGCCACCAGCAGGACCCCGGGCGGGGAAGAAGGGAATTCACCCCTCCACTTT. It codes for CATSRTPGGEEGNSPLHF.

This chain uses TRBV27 with TRBJ1-2; 8 bases are a match to TRBD1. This CDR3 has 15 residues. With V trimmed by 0 bases and J by 2 bases, 2 bases remained unmatched. From germline, CDR1 is MNHEY and CDR2 SMNVEV (reference sequence). This chain's CDR3 is CASSLSTGDNYGYTF. The CDR3 DNA follows: TGTGCCAGCAGTTTATCGACAGGGGACAACTATGGCTACACCTTC.

The V and J genes are TRBV6-5 and TRBJ1-3; 7 bases line up with TRBD1. This CDR3 is built from 14 residues. V lost 4 bases and J lost 6; bases outside the gene matches: 6. The germline gives CDR1 MNHEY, CDR2 SVGAGI. The CDR3 sequence is CASSSQGEENTIYF. The CDR3 DNA follows: TGTGCCAGCAGTTCCCAGGGGGAGGAAAACACCATATATTTT.

This chain uses TRBV27 with TRBJ1-1; tentative D call: TRBD1 (5 bases). The germline gives CDR1 MNHEY, CDR2 SMNVEV (reference sequence). The ends were cut back, 3 bases at V and 6 bases at J, with 11 bases in the middle. The CDR3 totals 13 residues. CDR3 coding DNA: TGTGCCAGCAGTTTGGGCCTGGGGGCTGAAGCTTTCTTT. This codes for CASSLGLGAEAFF.

V is TRBV19 and J is TRBJ1-1, with D possibly TRBD1 on 6 matching bases. Trimming cost V 4 bases and J 0 bases, with 12 bases left between them. Germline CDR1 is LNHDA and CDR2 is SQIVND (reference sequence). The CDR3 runs to 15 residues. The DNA for the CDR3 is TGTGCCAGTAGTAGAAGGGGGGAAGTGAACACTGAAGCTTTCTTT. Encoded protein: CASSRRGEVNTEAFF.

As for this clone: One end of the junction is discordant with germline, which a read error may explain. The chain combines TRBV7-9 with TRBJ1-2; D is uncertain. The CDR3 is 12 residues long. The germline CDR1 and CDR2 sequences are SEHNR and FQNEAQ (reference sequence). The CDR3 spells CASSIESYDYTF. In DNA form, the CDR3 reads TGTGCCAGCAGCATCGAGTCCTATGACTACACCTTC.

In nucleotides, the CDR3 is TGTGCCAGCAGCTTACAGTCCTACGAGCAGTACGTC. It is translated as CASSLQSYEQYV. This chain uses TRBV13 with TRBJ2-7; D is uncertain. This CDR3 has 12 amino acids. Germline-derived CDR1 and CDR2 are PRHDT and FYEKMQ (reference sequence). Deletions cut 2 bases from V and 1 base from J, with 3 bases between.

In its sample, this clone was seen once. The rearrangement links TRBV18 to TRBJ2-3; a possible D gene is TRBD2 (5 bases). CDR3 length: 14 residues. Germline-derived CDR1 and CDR2 are KGHSH and LQKENI. Trimming took 3 bases from V and 9 from J, leaving 16 bases between them. DNA for the CDR3: TGTGCCAGCTCACCCCCGAGTATCGGGGAAACGCAGTATTTT. It yields the protein CASSPPSIGETQYF.

V gene TRBV7-9 combines with J gene TRBJ2-2; 11 nucleotides align to TRBD2. Germline-derived CDR1 and CDR2 are SEHNR and FQNEAQ (reference sequence). V gave up 6 bases and J gave up 4 bases; unmatched junction bases: 4. The CDR3 consists of 15 residues. The chain's CDR3 is CASSPSGRFTGELFF. The DNA for the CDR3 is TGTGCCAGCAGTCCTAGCGGGAGGTTCACCGGGGAGCTGTTTTTT. Complete variable domain (other parts from reference TRBV7-9 and TRBJ2-2): DTGVSQNPRHKITKRGQNVTFRCDPISEHNRLYWYRQTLGQGPEFLTYFQNEAQLEKSRLLSDRFSAERPKGSFSTLEIQRTEQGDSAMYLCASSPSGRFTGELFFGEGSRLTVL.

With regard to this clone: At one boundary the junction diverges from the germline segment, which might be a read error. The chain carries TRBV7-6 and TRBJ1-1; D is unclear. The CDR3 loop spans 14 amino acids. CDR1 and CDR2 from the germline V gene are SGHVS and FNYEAQ. The chain's CDR3 is CASSLGRGNPEAFF. CDR3 nucleotide sequence: TGTGCCAGCAGCTTAGGGCGAGGGAACCCTGAAGCTTTCTTT.

The rearrangement uses TRBV25-1 and TRBJ2-2, with 7 bases fitting TRBD2. V trimming: 7 bases; J trimming: 4 bases; junction bases outside the gene matches: 9. The CDR3 spans 15 residues. Germline V CDR1 and CDR2: MGHDK, SYGVNS. The CDR3 sequence is CASNPSSGATGELFF. In DNA, the CDR3 is TGTGCCAGCAATCCCTCTAGCGGAGCCACCGGGGAGCTGTTTTTT.

This chain's CDR3 is CASSPRTGSNEQFF. As DNA, the CDR3 is TGTGCCAGCAGTCCCAGGACAGGGAGCAATGAGCAGTTCTTC. This sequence joins TRBV6-5 and TRBJ2-1; 8 bases match TRBD1. The CDR3 extends over 14 amino acids. V lost 5 bases, J lost 6 bases, and 6 bases stayed unmatched. Germline-derived CDR1 and CDR2 are MNHEY and SVGAGI.

This chain joins TRBV11-2 and TRBJ2-3; D may be TRBD2 (7 bases). This CDR3 is 14 amino acids long. Trimming took 8 bases from V and 2 from J, leaving 14 bases between them. CDR1 and CDR2 (germline): SGHAT, FQNNGV. The CDR3 here is CASFGGGPTDTQYF. CDR3 nucleotides: TGTGCCAGCTTTGGGGGGGGGCCCACAGATACGCAGTATTTT. The variable domain in full, with the rest retrieved from reference TRBV11-2 and TRBJ2-3, is EAGVAQSPRYKIIEKRQSVAFWCNPISGHATLYWYQQILGQGPKLLIQFQNNGVVDDSQLPKDRFSAERLKGVDSTLKIQPAKLEDSAVYLCASFGGGPTDTQYFGPGTRLTVL.

This clone was seen a few times. This chain links TRBV2 with TRBJ1-1; the D is unclear. Between the trimmed V and J ends, which lost 4 bases and 2 bases, there was a span of 5 bases. Germline CDR1 reads SNHLY; CDR2 reads FYNNEI. CDR3 length equals 12 residues. For the CDR3, the DNA is TGTGCCAGCAGTGGGACCAACACTGAAGCTTTCTTT. It is translated as CASSGTNTEAFF.

J is TRBJ1-2 and V is TRBV20-1; no definite D call. The germline V gene encodes CDR1 DFQATT and CDR2 SNEGSKA (reference sequence). The CDR3 covers 11 residues. Trimming pared 8 bases from V and 2 bases from J, leaving 9 bases between. The CDR3 reads CSTTVNYGYTF. The DNA of the CDR3 is TGCAGTACGACGGTAAACTATGGCTACACCTTC.

The chain combines TRBV24-1 with TRBJ1-5, with 7 bases identical to TRBD1. V shed 6 bases and J 6 bases; nucleotides not matched to a gene: 7. The CDR3 runs 14 residues. Germline values: CDR1 KGHDR, CDR2 SFDVKD. This CDR3 is CATSTGQRAQPQHF. CDR3 coding DNA: TGTGCCACCAGTACGGGACAGAGGGCTCAGCCCCAGCATTTT.

The J gene is TRBJ2-1, the V gene TRBV4-2; 9 nucleotides match TRBD2. Germline-derived CDR1 and CDR2 are LGHNA and YNFKEQ. The CDR3 is 17 amino acids. J lost 5 bases, V lost 3 bases, and 11 bases had no gene match. CDR3: CASSHDVERGVDNEQFF. The CDR3 DNA sequence: TGTGCCAGCAGCCATGACGTTGAGCGGGGGGTGGACAATGAGCAGTTCTTC.

This chain links TRBV7-6 with TRBJ1-2; maybe TRBD1 (5 bases). CDR1 is SGHVS and CDR2 is FNYEAQ in the germline V gene. Trimming removed 5 bases at V and 8 bases at J, with 21 bases between. The CDR3 spans 15 residues. In DNA, the CDR3 is TGTGCCAGCAGCGCCTTTAGGGCAGGGCAAAAAGGCTACACCTTC. Protein product: CASSAFRAGQKGYTF.

This clone was detected only once. The CDR3 DNA reads TGTGCCAGCAGTTCCCGGGCGACAGATACGCAGTATTTT. Encoded protein: CASSSRATDTQYF. The chain joins TRBV12-3 or TRBV12-4 to TRBJ2-3; D is uncertain. The V and J ends lost 4 bases and 3 bases respectively, with 8 bases between them. The CDR3 is 13 amino acids.

This clone has only one observation. The chain employs TRBV10-3 and TRBJ2-5, with a weak D call TRBD2 (5 bases). This CDR3 spans 13 amino acids. The V gene's germline CDR1 is ENHRY and CDR2 SYGVKD. Trimming took 0 bases from V and 5 from J, leaving 7 bases between them. CDR3 nucleotides: TGTGCCATCAGTGAGTCGCCGGGGGAGACCCAGTACTTC. Its protein is CAISESPGETQYF.

The rearrangement links TRBV28 to TRBJ2-7; D may be TRBD2 (5 bases). CDR1 is MDHEN and CDR2 is SYDVKM in the germline V gene. Trimming removed 3 bases at V and 0 bases at J, with 9 bases between. This CDR3 is built from 14 residues. The CDR3 loop reads CASSFRGSSYEQYF. CDR3 sequence (DNA): TGTGCCAGCAGTTTTCGGGGTAGCTCCTACGAGCAGTACTTC.

This clone was seen only once. The chain carries TRBV19 and TRBJ1-1; perhaps TRBD1 as D (6 bases). Germline CDR1 is LNHDA and CDR2 is SQIVND (reference sequence). With 3 bases removed from V and 5 bases from J, the gap between germline ends came to 13 bases. This CDR3 comprises 14 residues. CDR3 in DNA: TGTGCCAGTAGTATCGCTGGGGGCAAGACTGAAGCTTTCTTT. This encodes CASSIAGGKTEAFF. Full variable domain (outside the CDR3, taken from reference TRBV19 and TRBJ1-1): DGGITQSPKYLFRKEGQNVTLSCEQNLNHDAMYWYRQDPGQGLRLIYYSQIVNDFQKGDIAEGYSVSREKKESFPLTVTSAQKNPTAFYLCASSIAGGKTEAFFGQGTRLTVV.

This clone was seen a handful of times. This rearrangement joins TRBV5-1 to TRBJ2-5; no clear D gene. Trimming shortened V by 8 bases and J by 1 base, and 12 bases separated the two germline ends. This CDR3 has 13 amino acids. CDR1 is SGHRS and CDR2 is YFSETQ in the germline V gene. CDR3 nucleotides: TGCGCCAGTAGAGGCGCGTTCCAAGAGACCCAGTACTTC. Translation: CASRGAFQETQYF.

V usage is TRBV5-8 and J usage is TRBJ1-5; perhaps TRBD1 as D (5 bases). The germline V gene has CDR1 SGHTS and CDR2 YDEGEE. Trimming cost V 0 bases and J 4 bases, with 8 bases left between them. The CDR3 is 14 amino acids. The DNA for the CDR3 is TGTGCCAGCAGCTTGGGACAGCCGAATCAGCCCCAGCATTTT. Translated, it gives CASSLGQPNQPQHF.

The chain recombines TRBV24-1 with TRBJ1-2; 9 bases line up with TRBD1. Germline V gene data show CDR1 as KGHDR and CDR2 as SFDVKD. With 3 bases clipped from V and 7 bases from J, the junction kept 5 bases outside the gene matches. The CDR3 consists of 14 residues. CDR3 sequence reads: CATSDGDRAPGYTF. CDR3 coding DNA: TGTGCCACCAGTGATGGGGACAGGGCACCTGGCTACACCTTC.